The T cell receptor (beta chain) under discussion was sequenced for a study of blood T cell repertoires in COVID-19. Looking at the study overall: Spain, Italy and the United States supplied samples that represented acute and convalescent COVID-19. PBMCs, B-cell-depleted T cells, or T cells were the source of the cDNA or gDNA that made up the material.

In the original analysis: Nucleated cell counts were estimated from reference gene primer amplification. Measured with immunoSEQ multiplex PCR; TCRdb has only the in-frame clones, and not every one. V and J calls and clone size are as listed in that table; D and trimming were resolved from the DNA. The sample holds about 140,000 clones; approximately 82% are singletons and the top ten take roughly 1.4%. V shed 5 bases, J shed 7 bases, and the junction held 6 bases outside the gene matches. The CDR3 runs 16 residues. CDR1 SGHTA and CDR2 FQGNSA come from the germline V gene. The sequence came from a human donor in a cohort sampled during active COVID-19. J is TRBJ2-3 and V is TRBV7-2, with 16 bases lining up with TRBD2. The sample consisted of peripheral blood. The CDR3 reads CASSLGTSGRANTQYF. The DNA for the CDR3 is TGTGCCAGCAGCCTCGGGACTAGCGGGAGGGCTAATACGCAGTATTTT. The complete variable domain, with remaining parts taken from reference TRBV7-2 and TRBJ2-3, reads GAGVSQSPSNKVTEKGKDVELRCDPISGHTALYWYRQSLGQGLEFLIYFQGNSAPDKSGLPSDRFSAERTGGSVSTLTIQRTQQEDSAVYLCASSLGTSGRANTQYFGPGTRLTVL.